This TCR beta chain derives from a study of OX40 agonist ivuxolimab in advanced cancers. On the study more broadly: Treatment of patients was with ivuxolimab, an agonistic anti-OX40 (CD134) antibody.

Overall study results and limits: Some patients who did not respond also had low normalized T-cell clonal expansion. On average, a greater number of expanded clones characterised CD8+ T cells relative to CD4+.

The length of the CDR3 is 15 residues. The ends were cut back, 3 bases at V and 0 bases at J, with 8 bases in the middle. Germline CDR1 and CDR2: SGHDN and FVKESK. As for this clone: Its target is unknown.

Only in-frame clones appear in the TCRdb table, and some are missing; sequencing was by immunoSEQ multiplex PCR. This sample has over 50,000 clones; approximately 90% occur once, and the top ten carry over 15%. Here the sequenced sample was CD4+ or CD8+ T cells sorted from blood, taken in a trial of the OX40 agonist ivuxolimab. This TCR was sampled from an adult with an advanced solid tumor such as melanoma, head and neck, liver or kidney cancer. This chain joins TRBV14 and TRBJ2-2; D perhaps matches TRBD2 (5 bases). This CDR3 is CASSQVATNTGELFF. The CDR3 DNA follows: TGTGCCAGCAGCCAGGTAGCGACGAACACCGGGGAGCTGTTTTTT.